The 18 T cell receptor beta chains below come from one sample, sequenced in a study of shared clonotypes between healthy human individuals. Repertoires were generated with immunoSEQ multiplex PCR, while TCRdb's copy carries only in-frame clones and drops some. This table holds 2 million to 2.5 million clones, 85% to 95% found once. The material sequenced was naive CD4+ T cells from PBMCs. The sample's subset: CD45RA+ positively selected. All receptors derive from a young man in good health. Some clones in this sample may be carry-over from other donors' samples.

CDR3 amino acids: CASRTPGSYEQYF. The CDR3, as DNA: TGTGCCAGCAGGACACCAGGTTCCTACGAGCAGTACTTC. The chain employs TRBV6-5 and TRBJ2-7, with D unresolved. Germline V gene lookup returns CDR1 MNHEY and CDR2 SVGAGI. The V gene lost 6 bases and the J gene lost 1 base, with 10 bases spanning the gap. This CDR3 comprises 13 residues.

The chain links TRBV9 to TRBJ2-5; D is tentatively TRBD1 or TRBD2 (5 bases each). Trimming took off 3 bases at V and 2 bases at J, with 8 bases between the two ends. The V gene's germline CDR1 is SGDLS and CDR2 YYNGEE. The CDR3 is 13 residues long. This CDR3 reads CASSAGRQETQYF. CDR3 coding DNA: TGTGCCAGCAGCGCGGGACGACAAGAGACCCAGTACTTC.

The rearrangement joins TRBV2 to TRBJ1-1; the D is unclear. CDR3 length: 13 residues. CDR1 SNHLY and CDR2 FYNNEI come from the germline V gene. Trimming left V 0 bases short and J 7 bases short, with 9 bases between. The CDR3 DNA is TGTGCCAGCAGTGAAGCGCCCGGCGGTGAAGCTTTCTTT. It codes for CASSEAPGGEAFF.

CDR3 loop: CASSSNTGTSALLEQFF. The CDR3 region has the DNA TGTGCCAGCAGCTCGAATACCGGGACTAGCGCCCTGTTGGAGCAGTTCTTC. The V gene is TRBV11-2, the J gene TRBJ2-1; TRBD2 matches at 10 bases. CDR3 length: 17 residues. The J segment lost 10 bases and the V segment lost 4 bases, leaving 16 bases of the junction unmatched. Germline assignment: CDR1 SGHAT and CDR2 FQNNGV. The full variable domain, its missing parts supplied by reference TRBV11-2 and TRBJ2-1, is EAGVAQSPRYKIIEKRQSVAFWCNPISGHATLYWYQQILGQGPKLLIQFQNNGVVDDSQLPKDRFSAERLKGVDSTLKIQPAKLEDSAVYLCASSSNTGTSALLEQFFGPGTRLTVL.

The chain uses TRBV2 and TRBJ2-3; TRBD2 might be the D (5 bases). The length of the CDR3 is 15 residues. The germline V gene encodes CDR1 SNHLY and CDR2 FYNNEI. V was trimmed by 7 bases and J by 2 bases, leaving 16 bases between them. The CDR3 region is CASTPLEAPTDTQYF. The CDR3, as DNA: TGTGCCAGCACCCCCCTGGAGGCTCCCACAGATACGCAGTATTTT.

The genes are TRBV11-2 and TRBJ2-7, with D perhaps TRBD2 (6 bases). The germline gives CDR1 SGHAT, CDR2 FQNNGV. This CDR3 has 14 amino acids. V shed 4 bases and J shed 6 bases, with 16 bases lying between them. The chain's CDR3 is CASSYGGLGGEQYF. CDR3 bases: TGTGCCAGCAGCTATGGGGGACTGGGTGGCGAGCAGTACTTC.

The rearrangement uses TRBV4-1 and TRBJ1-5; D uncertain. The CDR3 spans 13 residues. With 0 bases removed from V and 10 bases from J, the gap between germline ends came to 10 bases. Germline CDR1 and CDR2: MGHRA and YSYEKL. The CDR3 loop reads CASSQDRPNPQHF. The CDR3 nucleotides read TGCGCCAGCAGCCAAGACCGGCCAAACCCCCAGCATTTT.

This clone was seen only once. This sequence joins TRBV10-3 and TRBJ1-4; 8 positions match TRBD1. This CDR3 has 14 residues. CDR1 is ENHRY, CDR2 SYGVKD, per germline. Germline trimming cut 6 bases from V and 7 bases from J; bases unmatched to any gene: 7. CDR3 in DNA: TGTGCCATCAGCCAGGGGGCGGGTGGTGAAAAACTGTTTTTT. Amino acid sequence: CAISQGAGGEKLFF.

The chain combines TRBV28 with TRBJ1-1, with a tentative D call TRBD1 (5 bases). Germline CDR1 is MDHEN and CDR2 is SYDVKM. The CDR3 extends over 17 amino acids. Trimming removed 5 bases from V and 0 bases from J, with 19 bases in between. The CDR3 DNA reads TGTGCCAGCAGTCCGGGGTGGTGGCAGGGAATGAACACTGAAGCTTTCTTT. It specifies CASSPGWWQGMNTEAFF.

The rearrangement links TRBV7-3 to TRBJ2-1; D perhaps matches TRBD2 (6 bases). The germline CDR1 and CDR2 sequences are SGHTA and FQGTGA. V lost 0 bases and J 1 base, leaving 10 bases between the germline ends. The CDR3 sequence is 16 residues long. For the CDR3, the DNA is TGTGCCAGCAGCTTAACGGGAGGCCCTTCCTACAATGAGCAGTTCTTC. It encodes CASSLTGGPSYNEQFF.

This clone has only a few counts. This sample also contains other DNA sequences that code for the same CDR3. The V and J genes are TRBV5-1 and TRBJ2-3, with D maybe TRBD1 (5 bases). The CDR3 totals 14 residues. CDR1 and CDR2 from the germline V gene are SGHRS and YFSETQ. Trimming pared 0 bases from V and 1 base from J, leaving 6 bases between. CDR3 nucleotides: TGCGCCAGCAGCTTGGCCAGGGGCACAGATACGCAGTATTTT. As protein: CASSLARGTDTQYF. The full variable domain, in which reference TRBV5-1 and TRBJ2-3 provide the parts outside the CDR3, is KAGVTQTPRYLIKTRGQQVTLSCSPISGHRSVSWYQQTPGQGLQFLFEYFSETQRNKGNFPGRFSGRQFSNSRSEMNVSTLELGDSALYLCASSLARGTDTQYFGPGTRLTVL.

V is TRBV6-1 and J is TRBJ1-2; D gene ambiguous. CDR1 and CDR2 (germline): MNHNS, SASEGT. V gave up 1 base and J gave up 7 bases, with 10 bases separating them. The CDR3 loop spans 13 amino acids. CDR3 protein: CASSEGPSSGYTF. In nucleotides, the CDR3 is TGTGCCAGCAGTGAAGGTCCCAGTTCTGGCTACACCTTC.

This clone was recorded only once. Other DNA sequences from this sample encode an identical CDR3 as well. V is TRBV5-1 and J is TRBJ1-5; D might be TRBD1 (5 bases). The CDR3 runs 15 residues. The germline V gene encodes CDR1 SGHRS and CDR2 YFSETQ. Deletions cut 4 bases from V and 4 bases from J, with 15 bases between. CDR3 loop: CASSPVGGGNQPQHF. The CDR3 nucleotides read TGCGCCAGCAGCCCGGTGGGGGGAGGAAATCAGCCCCAGCATTTT.

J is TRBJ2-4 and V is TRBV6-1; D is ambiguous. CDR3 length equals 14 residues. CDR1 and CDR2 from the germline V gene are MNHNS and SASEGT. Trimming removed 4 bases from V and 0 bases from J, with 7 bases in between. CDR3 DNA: TGTGCCAGCAGTGTGGCGCTAGCCAAAAACATTCAGTACTTC. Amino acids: CASSVALAKNIQYF.

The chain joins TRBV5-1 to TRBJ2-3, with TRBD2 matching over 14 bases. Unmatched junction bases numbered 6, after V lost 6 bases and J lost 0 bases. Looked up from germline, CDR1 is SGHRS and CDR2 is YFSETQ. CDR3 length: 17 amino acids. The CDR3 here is CASTPGTSGRSTDTQYF. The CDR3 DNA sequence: TGCGCCAGCACCCCCGGGACTAGCGGGAGAAGCACAGATACGCAGTATTTT.

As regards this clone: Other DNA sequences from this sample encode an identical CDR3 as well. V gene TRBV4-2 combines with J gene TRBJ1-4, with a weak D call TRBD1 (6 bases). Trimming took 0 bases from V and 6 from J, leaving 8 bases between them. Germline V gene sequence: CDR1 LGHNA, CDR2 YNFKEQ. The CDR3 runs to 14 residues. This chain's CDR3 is CASSQDRGDEKLFF. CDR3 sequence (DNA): TGTGCCAGCAGCCAAGACAGGGGAGATGAAAAACTGTTTTTT.

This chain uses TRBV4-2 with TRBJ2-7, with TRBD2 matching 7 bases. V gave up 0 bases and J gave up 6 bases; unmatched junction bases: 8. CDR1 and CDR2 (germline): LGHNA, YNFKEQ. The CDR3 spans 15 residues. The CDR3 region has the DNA TGTGCCAGCAGCCAAGAGGCGGGGGAAGTTTTCGAGCAGTACTTC. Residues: CASSQEAGEVFEQYF.

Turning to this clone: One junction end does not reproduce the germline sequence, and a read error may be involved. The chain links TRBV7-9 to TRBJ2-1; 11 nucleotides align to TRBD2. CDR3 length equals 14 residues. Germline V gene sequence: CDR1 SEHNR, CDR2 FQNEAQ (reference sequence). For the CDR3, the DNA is TGTGCCAGCAGCCTAGCGGGAGGTGGGGATGAGCAGTTCTTC. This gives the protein CASSLAGGGDEQFF.